Each of the 27 T cell receptor beta chains below was sequenced from the same sample in a study of CD8 T cells in Susac syndrome. Reverse transcription of 0.5 to 1 ug RNA was performed with random hexamers. TCRdb re-analysed the immunoSEQ multiplex PCR reads in MiXCR, keeping a single row per CDR3 protein. The sample contains 200,000 to 250,000 distinct CDR3 sequences, about 94% of which appear only once. The sample taken for sequencing was CD4+ T cells from PBMCs. These receptors all come from a human donor with Susac syndrome.

V gene TRBV7-2 combines with J gene TRBJ2-4; 9 bases align to TRBD1. Trimming at V came to 4 bases and at J to 0 bases, leaving 7 bases not matched to a gene. Germline V gives CDR1 SGHTA, CDR2 FQGNSA. The CDR3 sequence is 17 residues long. In DNA form, the CDR3 reads TGTGCCAGCAGCTGGGACAGGGAGAAACTAGCCAAAAACATTCAGTACTTC. Translation gives CASSWDREKLAKNIQYF.

This chain uses TRBV25-1 with TRBJ2-1; 10 bases agree with TRBD1. After removal of 6 bases from V and 6 bases from J, the junction contained 11 bases not matched to a gene. Germline loops: CDR1 MGHDK, CDR2 SYGVNS. CDR3 length: 16 amino acids. The DNA for the CDR3 is TGTGCCAGCAGCCTTTTGGGACAGGGGTCGCGCAATGAGCAGTTCTTC. Amino acid sequence: CASSLLGQGSRNEQFF.

The rearrangement uses TRBV3-1 and TRBJ2-7, with 8 bases lining up with TRBD1. With 4 bases clipped from V and 2 bases from J, the junction kept 4 bases outside the gene matches. CDR3 length equals 14 residues. The germline V gene encodes CDR1 LGHDT and CDR2 YNNKEL (reference sequence). The CDR3 is CASSRGQATYEQYF. DNA of the CDR3: TGTGCCAGCAGCCGGGGACAGGCGACCTACGAGCAGTACTTC.

The chain employs TRBV18 and TRBJ2-5; no definite D call. CDR1 and CDR2 from the germline V gene are KGHSH and LQKENI. The CDR3 has 16 amino acids. V was shortened by 2 bases and J by 1 base, with 14 bases between the two germline ends. This CDR3 is CASSPYTADSQETQYF. CDR3 nucleotides: TGTGCCAGCTCACCATACACAGCCGATTCCCAAGAGACCCAGTACTTC.

The rearrangement joins TRBV6-2 or TRBV6-3 to TRBJ1-2; the D gene is possibly TRBD1 (5 bases). CDR1 is MNHEY, CDR2 SVGEGT, per germline. V was cut by 2 bases and J by 4 bases, with 11 bases left in between. The CDR3 loop spans 14 amino acids. CDR3 coding DNA: TGTGCCAGCAGTTACGACCCAGGGACCTATGGCTACACCTTC. Translated: CASSYDPGTYGYTF.

The chain links TRBV7-9 to TRBJ1-4, with D hard to call. This CDR3 has 15 residues. Trimming took 0 bases from V and 7 from J, leaving 12 bases between them. CDR1 and CDR2 (germline): SEHNR, FQNEAQ (reference sequence). The CDR3 DNA reads as TGTGCCAGCAGCTTAGCCCCTCCAAGAGGTGAAAAACTGTTTTTT. Its protein product is CASSLAPPRGEKLFF.

V is TRBV20-1 and J is TRBJ2-5; TRBD2 agrees at 7 bases. This CDR3 has 13 amino acids. The V gene's germline CDR1 is DFQATT and CDR2 SNEGSKA (reference sequence). Trimming at V came to 5 bases and at J to 1 base, leaving 4 bases not matched to a gene. DNA for the CDR3: TGCAGTGCTGAGGGGAGGGGCCAAGAGACCCAGTACTTC. Encoded protein: CSAEGRGQETQYF.

This chain links TRBV9 with TRBJ2-3, with a tentative D call TRBD2 (5 bases). Germline-derived CDR1 and CDR2 are SGDLS and YYNGEE. V lost 3 bases and J lost 6, with 11 bases in between. There are 13 residues in the CDR3. CDR3 nucleotides: TGTGCCAGCAGCGCTAGGACTGTGGATACGCAGTATTTT. Translation gives CASSARTVDTQYF.

In DNA form, the CDR3 reads TGTGCCAGCAGTTGGGGACAGCCCTACTATGGCTACACCTTC. It is translated as CASSWGQPYYGYTF. The chain links TRBV12-3 or TRBV12-4 to TRBJ1-2, with TRBD1 matching 7 bases. V dropped 4 bases and J dropped 3; count of bases not matched to a gene: 5. The CDR3 is 14 residues long.

The chain is built from TRBV29-1 and TRBJ1-2; D remains ambiguous. CDR3 length: 14 amino acids. Germline V gives CDR1 SQVTM, CDR2 ANQGSEA. With 0 bases removed from V and 5 bases from J, the gap between germline ends came to 13 bases. This chain's CDR3 is CSVEDPGTRYGYTF. The CDR3 DNA sequence: TGCAGCGTTGAAGATCCGGGCACTCGGTATGGCTACACCTTC.

This sequence joins TRBV4-2 and TRBJ1-4, with D tentatively TRBD1 (6 bases). V gave up 0 bases and J gave up 4 bases, with 12 bases separating them. CDR3 length: 16 amino acids. The germline gives CDR1 LGHNA, CDR2 YNFKEQ. CDR3 DNA: TGTGCCAGCAGCCAAGATTCGGAGGGGGTTAATGAAAAACTGTTTTTT. It specifies CASSQDSEGVNEKLFF.

This clonotype was seen a single time. The J gene is TRBJ2-1, the V gene TRBV12-3 or TRBV12-4, with D tentatively TRBD2 (7 bases). This CDR3 comprises 14 residues. V lost 6 bases to trimming and J lost 2 bases, with 11 bases between them. The CDR3 DNA follows: TGTGCCAGCAGGAGCGGGGACACCTACAATGAGCAGTTCTTC. Its protein is CASRSGDTYNEQFF.

The gene calls are TRBV19 and TRBJ1-2, with D maybe TRBD1 (5 bases). Trimming removed 8 bases at V and 3 bases at J, with 10 bases between. The germline V gene has CDR1 LNHDA and CDR2 SQIVND (reference sequence). This CDR3 region has 12 residues. DNA of the CDR3: TGTGCCAGTGCCGGACACGACTATGGCTACACCTTC. Its translation: CASAGHDYGYTF.

The rearrangement uses TRBV2 and TRBJ1-1, with a possible D match to TRBD1 (6 bases). This CDR3 has 13 residues. Trimming stripped 6 bases from V and 1 base from J, with 9 bases between. CDR1 is SNHLY and CDR2 is FYNNEI in the germline V gene. CDR3 region: CASRVTGNTEAFF. In DNA, the CDR3 is TGTGCCAGCAGAGTGACAGGGAACACTGAAGCTTTCTTT.

This rearrangement joins TRBV7-2 to TRBJ2-7, with 7 bases that match TRBD2. Germline CDR1 and CDR2: SGHTA and FQGNSA. J lost 2 bases, V lost 7 bases, and 11 bases had no gene match. The CDR3 covers 15 residues. As DNA, the CDR3 is TGTGCCAGCATCCAGGGAGGGACGCCTACCTACGAGCAGTACTTC. Translation gives CASIQGGTPTYEQYF.

The chain couples TRBV5-1 to TRBJ1-2, with a weak D call TRBD1 (6 bases). Germline V gives CDR1 SGHRS, CDR2 YFSETQ. V gave up 8 bases and J gave up 8 bases, with 19 bases separating them. This CDR3 has 13 residues. CDR3 sequence (DNA): TGCGCCAGTACCAGGGGAAGCGAGGACGGCTACACCTTC. Amino acids: CASTRGSEDGYTF.

V usage is TRBV11-1 and J usage is TRBJ2-3; D unclear. This CDR3 spans 13 amino acids. With 5 bases removed from V and 3 bases from J, the gap between germline ends came to 9 bases. CDR1 and CDR2 from the germline V gene are SGHAT and FQDESV (reference sequence). The CDR3 bases are TGTGCCAGCAGCGCCTCCAGAACAGATACGCAGTATTTT. This translates into CASSASRTDTQYF. Full variable domain (rest looked up from reference TRBV11-1 and TRBJ2-3): EAEVAQSPRYKITEKSQAVAFWCDPISGHATLYWYRQILGQGPELLVQFQDESVVDDSQLPKDRFSAERLKGVDSTLKIQPAELGDSAMYLCASSASRTDTQYFGPGTRLTVL.

The V gene is TRBV5-1, the J gene TRBJ2-1; D gene ambiguous. The CDR3 runs to 15 residues. Trimming took 0 bases from V and 7 from J, leaving 14 bases between them. Germline V gene data show CDR1 as SGHRS and CDR2 as YFSETQ. CDR3: CASSLEPALLNEQFF. DNA for the CDR3: TGCGCCAGCAGCTTGGAACCTGCCCTTCTAAATGAGCAGTTCTTC.

This sequence joins TRBV2 and TRBJ2-7; D uncertain. Deletions cut 8 bases from V and 2 bases from J, with 13 bases between. The CDR3 runs to 13 residues. Germline lookup yields CDR1 SNHLY and CDR2 FYNNEI. DNA for the CDR3: TGTGCCAGCCGTAGGGAATTGACCTACGAGCAGTACTTC. This encodes CASRRELTYEQYF.

The V gene is TRBV9, the J gene TRBJ2-3, with 7 bases aligning to TRBD2. There are 13 residues in the CDR3. Germline values: CDR1 SGDLS, CDR2 YYNGEE. V lost 5 bases to trimming and J lost 10 bases; unmatched junction nucleotides: 10. The CDR3 region is CASSLPSGDAQYF. The CDR3 DNA is TGTGCCAGCAGTTTACCCAGCGGGGATGCGCAGTATTTT. The full variable domain, in which reference TRBV9 and TRBJ2-3 provide the parts outside the CDR3, is DSGVTQTPKHLITATGQRVTLRCSPRSGDLSVYWYQQSLDQGLQFLIQYYNGEERAKGNILERFSAQQFPDLHSELNLSSLELGDSALYFCASSLPSGDAQYFGPGTRLTVL.

The chain has TRBV30 and TRBJ1-2, with a weak D call TRBD1 (5 bases). This CDR3 is built from 13 residues. The germline V gene has CDR1 GTSNPN and CDR2 SVGIG (reference sequence). V was trimmed by 5 bases and J by 5 bases, leaving 15 bases between them. For the CDR3, the DNA is TGTGCCTGGGACCATGGGGCAGGTTATGGCTACACCTTC. Protein sequence: CAWDHGAGYGYTF.

The chain recombines TRBV5-6 with TRBJ1-1; no clear D gene. CDR1 and CDR2 (germline): SGHDT, YYEEEE. The CDR3 is 17 amino acids. Deletions cut 0 bases from V and 0 bases from J, with 15 bases between. The DNA for the CDR3 is TGTGCCAGCAGCTTGGGATGGATAATGAACATGAACACTGAAGCTTTCTTT. This codes for CASSLGWIMNMNTEAFF.

J is TRBJ1-2 and V is TRBV12-3 or TRBV12-4; 7 positions agree with TRBD1. J lost 7 bases, V lost 5 bases, and 7 bases had no gene match. This CDR3 comprises 13 residues. CDR3 amino acids: CASSPVQGSGYTF. CDR3 nucleotide sequence: TGTGCCAGCAGTCCGGTACAGGGGTCTGGCTACACCTTC.

This clonotype was counted between two and nine times. The chain joins TRBV20-1 to TRBJ1-5, with a weak D call TRBD1 (5 bases). CDR3 size: 13 residues. The germline V and J ends were trimmed by 6 bases and 3 bases, with 12 bases remaining between them. Germline assignment: CDR1 DFQATT and CDR2 SNEGSKA (reference sequence). The CDR3 bases are TGCAGTGCCCCTGGGGCTACCAATCAGCCCCAGCATTTT. It translates to CSAPGATNQPQHF.

The chain has TRBV6-2 or TRBV6-3 and TRBJ1-5, with 7 nucleotides matching TRBD1. Trimming cost V 7 bases and J 5 bases; bases outside gene matches: 5. The germline CDR1 and CDR2 sequences are MNHEY and SVGEGT. The CDR3 contains 13 residues. The chain's CDR3 is CASKGQVDQPQHF. In nucleotides, the CDR3 is TGTGCCAGCAAAGGACAGGTGGATCAGCCCCAGCATTTT.

This clonotype was seen once. The genes are TRBV29-1 and TRBJ1-4; TRBD1 might be the D (6 bases). From germline, CDR1 is SQVTM and CDR2 ANQGSEA. V shed 6 bases and J shed 4 bases, with 12 bases lying between them. The CDR3 sequence is 13 residues long. DNA of the CDR3: TGCAGCGTCGACGGGACAAGTAATGAAAAACTGTTTTTT. As protein: CSVDGTSNEKLFF.

This chain links TRBV18 with TRBJ1-1; D is perhaps TRBD1 (5 bases). The CDR3 consists of 15 residues. Trimming cost V 0 bases and J 1 base, with 9 bases left between them. Per germline, CDR1 KGHSH and CDR2 LQKENI. CDR3 in amino acids: CASSPPGRANTEAFF. In DNA form, the CDR3 reads TGTGCCAGCTCACCACCTGGCAGGGCGAACACTGAAGCTTTCTTT.